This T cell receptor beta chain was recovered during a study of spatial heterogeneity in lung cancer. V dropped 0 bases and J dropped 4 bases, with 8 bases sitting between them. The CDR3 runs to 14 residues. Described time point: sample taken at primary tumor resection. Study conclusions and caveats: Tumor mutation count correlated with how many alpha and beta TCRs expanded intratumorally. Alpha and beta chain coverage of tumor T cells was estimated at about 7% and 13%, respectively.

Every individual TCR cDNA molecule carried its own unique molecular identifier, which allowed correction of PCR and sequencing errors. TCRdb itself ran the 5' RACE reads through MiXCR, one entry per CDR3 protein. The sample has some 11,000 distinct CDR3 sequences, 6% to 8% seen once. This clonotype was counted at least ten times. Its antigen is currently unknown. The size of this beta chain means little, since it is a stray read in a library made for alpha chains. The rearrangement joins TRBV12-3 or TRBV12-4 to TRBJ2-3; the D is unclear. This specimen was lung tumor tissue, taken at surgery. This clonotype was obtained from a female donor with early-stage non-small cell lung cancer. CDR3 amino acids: CASSLAGQSDTQYF. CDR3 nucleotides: TGTGCCAGCAGTTTAGCAGGGCAGTCAGATACGCAGTATTTT.